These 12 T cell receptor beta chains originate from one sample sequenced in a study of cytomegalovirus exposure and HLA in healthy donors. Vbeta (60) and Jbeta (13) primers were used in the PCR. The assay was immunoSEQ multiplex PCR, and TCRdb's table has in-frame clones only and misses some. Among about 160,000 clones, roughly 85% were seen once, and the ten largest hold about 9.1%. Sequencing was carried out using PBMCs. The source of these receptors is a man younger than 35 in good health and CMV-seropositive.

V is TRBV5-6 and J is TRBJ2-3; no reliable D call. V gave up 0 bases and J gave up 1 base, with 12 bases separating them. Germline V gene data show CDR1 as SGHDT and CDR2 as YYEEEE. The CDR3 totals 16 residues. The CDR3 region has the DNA TGTGCCAGCAGCTTGGCCTGGGCAGTCGGCACAGATACGCAGTATTTT. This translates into CASSLAWAVGTDTQYF.

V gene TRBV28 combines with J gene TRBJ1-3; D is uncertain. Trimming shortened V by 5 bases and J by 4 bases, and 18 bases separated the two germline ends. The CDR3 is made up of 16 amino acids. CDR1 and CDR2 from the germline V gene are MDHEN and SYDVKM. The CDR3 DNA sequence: TGTGCCAGCAGTCCCCCGCGGTCGACCCCGGGAAACACCATATATTTT. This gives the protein CASSPPRSTPGNTIYF.

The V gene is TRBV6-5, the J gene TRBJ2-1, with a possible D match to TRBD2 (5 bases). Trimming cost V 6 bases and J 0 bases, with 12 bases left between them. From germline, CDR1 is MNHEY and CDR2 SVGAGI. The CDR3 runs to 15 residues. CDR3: CASRSGPYSYNEQFF. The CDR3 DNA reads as TGTGCCAGCAGAAGCGGACCTTACTCCTACAATGAGCAGTTCTTC.

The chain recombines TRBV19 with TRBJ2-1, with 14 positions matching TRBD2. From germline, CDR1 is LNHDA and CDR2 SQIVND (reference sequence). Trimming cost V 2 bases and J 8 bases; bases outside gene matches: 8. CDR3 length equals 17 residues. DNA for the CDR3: TGTGCCAGTAGTATATCCTGGACTAGCGGGAGGCGAGATGAGCAGTTCTTC. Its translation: CASSISWTSGRRDEQFF. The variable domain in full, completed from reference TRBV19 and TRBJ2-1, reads DGGITQSPKYLFRKEGQNVTLSCEQNLNHDAMYWYRQDPGQGLRLIYYSQIVNDFQKGDIAEGYSVSREKKESFPLTVTSAQKNPTAFYLCASSISWTSGRRDEQFFGPGTRLTVL.

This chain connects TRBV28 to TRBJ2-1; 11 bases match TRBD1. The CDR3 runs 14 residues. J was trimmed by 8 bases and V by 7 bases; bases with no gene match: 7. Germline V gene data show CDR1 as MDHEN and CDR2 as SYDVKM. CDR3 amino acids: CASTVGQGADEQFF. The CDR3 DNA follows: TGTGCCAGCACCGTAGGACAGGGGGCAGATGAGCAGTTCTTC.

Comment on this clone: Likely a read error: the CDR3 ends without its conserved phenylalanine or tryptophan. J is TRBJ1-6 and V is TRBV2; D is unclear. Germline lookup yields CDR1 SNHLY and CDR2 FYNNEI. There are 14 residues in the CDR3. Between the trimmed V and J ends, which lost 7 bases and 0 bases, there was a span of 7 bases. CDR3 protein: CASKVSSYNSPLHL. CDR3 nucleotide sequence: TGTGCCAGCAAGGTTAGCTCCTATAATTCACCCCTCCACCTT.

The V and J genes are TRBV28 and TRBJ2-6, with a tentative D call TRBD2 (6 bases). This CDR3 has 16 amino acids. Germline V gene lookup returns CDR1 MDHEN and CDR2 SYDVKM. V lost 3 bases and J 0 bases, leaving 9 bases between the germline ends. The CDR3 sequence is CASSFPGGSGANVLTF. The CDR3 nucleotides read TGTGCCAGCAGTTTCCCCGGGGGCTCTGGGGCCAACGTCCTGACTTTC.

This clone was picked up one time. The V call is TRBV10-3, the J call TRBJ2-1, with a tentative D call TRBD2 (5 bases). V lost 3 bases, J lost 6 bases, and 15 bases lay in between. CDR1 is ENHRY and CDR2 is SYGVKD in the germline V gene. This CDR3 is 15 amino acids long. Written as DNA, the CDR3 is TGTGCCATCAGTGATGTGGTTTTGAGGGTCAATGAGCAGTTCTTC. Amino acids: CAISDVVLRVNEQFF.

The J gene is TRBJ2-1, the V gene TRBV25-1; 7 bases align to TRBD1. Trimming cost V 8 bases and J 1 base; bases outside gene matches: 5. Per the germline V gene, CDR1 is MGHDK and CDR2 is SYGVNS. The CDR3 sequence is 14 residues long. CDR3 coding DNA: TGTGCCAGCGGAGACAGGGAGTCCTACAATGAGCAGTTCTTC. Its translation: CASGDRESYNEQFF.

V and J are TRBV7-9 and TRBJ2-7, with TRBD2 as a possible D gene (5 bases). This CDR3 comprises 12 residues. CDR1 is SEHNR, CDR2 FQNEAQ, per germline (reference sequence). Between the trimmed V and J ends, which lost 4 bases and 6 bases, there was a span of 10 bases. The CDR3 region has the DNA TGTGCCAGCAGCTCCGACTACTCCGAGCAGTACTTC. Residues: CASSSDYSEQYF.

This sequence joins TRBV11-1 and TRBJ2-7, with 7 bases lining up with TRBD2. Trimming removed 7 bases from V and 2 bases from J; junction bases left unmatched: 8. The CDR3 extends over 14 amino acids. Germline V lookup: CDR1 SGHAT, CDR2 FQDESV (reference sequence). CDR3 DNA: TGTGCCAGCAATAACGGGGGGATCACCTACGAGCAGTACTTC. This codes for CASNNGGITYEQYF.

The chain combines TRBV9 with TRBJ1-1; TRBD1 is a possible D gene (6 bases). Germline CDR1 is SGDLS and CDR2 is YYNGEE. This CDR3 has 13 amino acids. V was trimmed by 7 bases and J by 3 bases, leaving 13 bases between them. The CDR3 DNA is TGTGCCAGCCGCAACAGGGCGGACACTGAAGCTTTCTTT. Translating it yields CASRNRADTEAFF.